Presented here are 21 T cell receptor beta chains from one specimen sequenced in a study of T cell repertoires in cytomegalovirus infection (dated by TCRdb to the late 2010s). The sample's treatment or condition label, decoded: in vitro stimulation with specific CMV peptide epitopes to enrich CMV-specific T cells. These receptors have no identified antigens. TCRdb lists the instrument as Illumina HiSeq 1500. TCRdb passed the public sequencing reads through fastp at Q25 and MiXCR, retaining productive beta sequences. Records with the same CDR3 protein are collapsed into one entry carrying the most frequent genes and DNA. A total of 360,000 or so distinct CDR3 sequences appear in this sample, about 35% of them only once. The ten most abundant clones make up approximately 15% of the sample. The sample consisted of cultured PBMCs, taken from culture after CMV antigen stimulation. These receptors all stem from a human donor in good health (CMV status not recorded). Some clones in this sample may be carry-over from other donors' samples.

The chain's CDR3 is CASRRADAGEKLFF. As DNA, the CDR3 is TGTGCCAGCAGGCGGGCAGACGCAGGTGAAAAACTGTTTTTT. The chain uses TRBV7-9 and TRBJ1-4, with D hard to call. The CDR3 runs 14 residues. The V gene lost 6 bases and the J gene lost 7 bases, with 15 bases spanning the gap. Germline V gives CDR1 SEHNR, CDR2 FQNEAQ (reference sequence).

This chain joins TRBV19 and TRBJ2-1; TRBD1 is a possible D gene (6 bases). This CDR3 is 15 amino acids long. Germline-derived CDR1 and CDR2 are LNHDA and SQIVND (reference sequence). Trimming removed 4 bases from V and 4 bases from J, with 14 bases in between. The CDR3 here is CASSTPGTRYNEQFF. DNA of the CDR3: TGTGCCAGTAGTACCCCCGGGACACGTTACAATGAGCAGTTCTTC.

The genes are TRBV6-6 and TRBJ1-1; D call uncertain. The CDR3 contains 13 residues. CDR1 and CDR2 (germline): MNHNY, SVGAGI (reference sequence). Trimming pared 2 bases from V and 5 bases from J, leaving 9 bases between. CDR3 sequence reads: CASSYRSRTEAFF. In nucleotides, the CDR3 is TGTGCCAGCAGTTACCGAAGCAGGACTGAAGCTTTCTTT.

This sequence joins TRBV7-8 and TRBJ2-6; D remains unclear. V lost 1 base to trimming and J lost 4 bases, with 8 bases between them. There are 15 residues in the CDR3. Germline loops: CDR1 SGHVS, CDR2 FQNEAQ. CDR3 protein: CASSLDRRGANVLTF. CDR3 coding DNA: TGTGCCAGCAGCTTAGACCGGCGGGGGGCCAACGTCCTGACTTTC.

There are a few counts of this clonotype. The CDR3 here is CASRSQNTEAFF. For the CDR3, the DNA is TGTGCCAGCAGATCACAGAACACTGAAGCTTTCTTT. J is TRBJ1-1 and V is TRBV6-5; D unclear. With 6 bases removed from V and 1 base from J, the gap between germline ends came to 6 bases. There are 12 residues in the CDR3. CDR1 is MNHEY and CDR2 is SVGAGI in the germline V gene.

CDR3 coding DNA: TGTGCCAGCCAGGGGGATTATGGCTACACCTTC. Protein product: CASQGDYGYTF. The chain uses TRBV7-9 and TRBJ1-2; 7 nucleotides match TRBD1. The CDR3 runs to 11 residues. The germline gives CDR1 SEHNR, CDR2 FQNEAQ (reference sequence). V lost 8 bases and J lost 5; bases outside the gene matches: 2.

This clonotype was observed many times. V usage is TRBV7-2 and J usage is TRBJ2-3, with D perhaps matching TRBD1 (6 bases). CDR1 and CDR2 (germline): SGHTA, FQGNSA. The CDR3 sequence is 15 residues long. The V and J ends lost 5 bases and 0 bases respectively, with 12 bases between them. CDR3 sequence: CASSRDIASTDTQYF. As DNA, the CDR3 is TGTGCCAGCAGCAGGGACATCGCTAGCACAGATACGCAGTATTTT.

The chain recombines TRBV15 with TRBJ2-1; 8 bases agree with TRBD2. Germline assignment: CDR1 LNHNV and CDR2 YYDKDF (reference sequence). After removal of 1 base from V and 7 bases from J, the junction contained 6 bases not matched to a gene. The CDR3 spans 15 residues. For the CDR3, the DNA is TGTGCCACCAGCAGAGTTGCGGGAGGTTGGAATGAGCAGTTCTTC. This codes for CATSRVAGGWNEQFF.

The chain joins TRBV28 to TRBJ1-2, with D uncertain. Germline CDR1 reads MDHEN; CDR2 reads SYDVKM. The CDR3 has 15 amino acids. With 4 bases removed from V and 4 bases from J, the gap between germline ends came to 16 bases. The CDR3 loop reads CASSYAPGESYGYTF. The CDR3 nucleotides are TGTGCCAGCAGTTACGCGCCCGGGGAGAGCTATGGCTACACCTTC.

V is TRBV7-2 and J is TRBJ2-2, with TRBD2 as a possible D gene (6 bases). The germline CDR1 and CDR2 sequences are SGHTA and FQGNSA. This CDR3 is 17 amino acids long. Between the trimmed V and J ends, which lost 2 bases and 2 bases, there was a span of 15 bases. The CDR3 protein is CASSLLGGYANTGELFF. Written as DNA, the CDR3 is TGTGCCAGCAGCTTATTGGGGGGTTATGCTAACACCGGGGAGCTGTTTTTT.

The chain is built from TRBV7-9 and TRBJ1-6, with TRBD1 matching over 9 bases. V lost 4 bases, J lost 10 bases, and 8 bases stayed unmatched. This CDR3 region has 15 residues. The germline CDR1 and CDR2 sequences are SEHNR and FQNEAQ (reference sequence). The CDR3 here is CASSWKGQGSSPLHF. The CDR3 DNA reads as TGTGCCAGCAGCTGGAAGGGACAGGGAAGCTCACCCCTCCACTTT.

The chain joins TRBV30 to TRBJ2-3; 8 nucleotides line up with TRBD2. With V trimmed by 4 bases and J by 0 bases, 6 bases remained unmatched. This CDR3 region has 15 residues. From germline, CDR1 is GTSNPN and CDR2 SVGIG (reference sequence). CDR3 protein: CAWTRSGSSTDTQYF. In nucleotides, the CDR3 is TGTGCCTGGACTCGCAGCGGGAGCAGCACAGATACGCAGTATTTT.

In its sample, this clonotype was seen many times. The CDR3 nucleotides read TGTGCCAGCAGCTTAATGGGACTAGCGGGGTACACAGATACGCAGTATTTT. Residues: CASSLMGLAGYTDTQYF. The chain joins TRBV7-8 to TRBJ2-3; 13 bases map to TRBD2. The junction had 4 bases not matched to a gene; V was cut back by 2 bases and J by 2 bases. The CDR3 loop spans 17 amino acids. The V gene's germline CDR1 is SGHVS and CDR2 FQNEAQ. The complete variable domain, with remaining parts taken from reference TRBV7-8 and TRBJ2-3, reads GAGVSQSPRYKVAKRGQDVALRCDPISGHVSLFWYQQALGQGPEFLTYFQNEAQLDKSGLPSDRFFAERPEGSVSTLKIQRTQQEDSAVYLCASSLMGLAGYTDTQYFGPGTRLTVL.

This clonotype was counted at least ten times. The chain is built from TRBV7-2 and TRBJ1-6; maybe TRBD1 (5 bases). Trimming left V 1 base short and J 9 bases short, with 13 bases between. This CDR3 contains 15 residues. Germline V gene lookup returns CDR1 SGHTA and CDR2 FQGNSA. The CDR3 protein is CASSLGAVGGSPLHF. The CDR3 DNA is TGTGCCAGCAGCTTAGGTGCGGTTGGGGGTTCACCCCTCCACTTT.

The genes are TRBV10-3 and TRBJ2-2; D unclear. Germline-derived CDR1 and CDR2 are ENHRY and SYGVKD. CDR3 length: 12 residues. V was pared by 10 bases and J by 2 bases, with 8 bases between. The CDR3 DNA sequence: TGTGCCACCCGAGAAAACACCGGGGAGCTGTTTTTT. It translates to CATRENTGELFF.

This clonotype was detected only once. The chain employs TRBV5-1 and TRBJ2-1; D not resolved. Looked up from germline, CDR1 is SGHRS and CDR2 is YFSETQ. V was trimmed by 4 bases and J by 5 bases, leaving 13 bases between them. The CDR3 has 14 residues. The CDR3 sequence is CASSNHRRDNEQFF. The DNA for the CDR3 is TGCGCCAGCAGCAACCATCGGAGAGACAATGAGCAGTTCTTC.

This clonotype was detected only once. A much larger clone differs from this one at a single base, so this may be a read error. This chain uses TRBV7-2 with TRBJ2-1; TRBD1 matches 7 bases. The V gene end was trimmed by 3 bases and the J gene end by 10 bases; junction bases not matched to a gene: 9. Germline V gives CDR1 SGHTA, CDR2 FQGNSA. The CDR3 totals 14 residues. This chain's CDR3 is CASSFDGFRGEQFF. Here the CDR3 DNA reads TGTGCCAGCAGCTTTGACGGGTTCAGGGGGGAGCAGTTCTTC.

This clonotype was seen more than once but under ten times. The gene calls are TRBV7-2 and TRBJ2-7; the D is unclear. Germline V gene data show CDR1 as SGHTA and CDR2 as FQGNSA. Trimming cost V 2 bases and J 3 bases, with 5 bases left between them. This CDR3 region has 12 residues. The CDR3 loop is CASSLLGYEQYV. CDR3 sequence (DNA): TGTGCCAGCAGCTTACTAGGCTACGAGCAGTACGTC.

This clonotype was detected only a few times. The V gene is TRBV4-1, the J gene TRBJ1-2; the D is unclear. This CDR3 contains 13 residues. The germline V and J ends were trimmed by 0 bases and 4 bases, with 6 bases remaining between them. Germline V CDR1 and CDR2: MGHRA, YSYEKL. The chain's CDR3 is CASSQEGVYGYTF. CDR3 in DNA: TGCGCCAGCAGCCAAGAAGGCGTCTATGGCTACACCTTC.

The CDR3 here is CAIGWTDNTDTQYF. The DNA of the CDR3 is TGTGCCATAGGATGGACAGACAACACAGATACGCAGTATTTT. This chain links TRBV11-3 with TRBJ2-3; the D gene is possibly TRBD1 (6 bases). The CDR3 is 14 residues long. Per germline, CDR1 SGHNT and CDR2 YENEEA. Between the trimmed V and J ends, which lost 10 bases and 2 bases, there was a span of 16 bases.

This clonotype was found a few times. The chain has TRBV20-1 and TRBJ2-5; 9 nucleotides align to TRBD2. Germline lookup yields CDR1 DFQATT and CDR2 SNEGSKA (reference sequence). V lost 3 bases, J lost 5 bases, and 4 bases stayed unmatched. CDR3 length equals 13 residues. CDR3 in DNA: TGCAGTGCTAGTATAGCGGGAGTTGAGACCCAGTACTTC. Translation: CSASIAGVETQYF.